The entry below gives a single T cell receptor beta chain sequence along with its context. As processed by the authors: Reference gene primer amplification gave nucleated cell count estimates. Clones were read by immunoSEQ multiplex PCR, and TCRdb kept only the in-frame ones, dropping some. Clonal size and the V and J genes are those of that table, whereas D and trimming came from the DNA. The table has around 67,000 clones, over 65% seen once; the top ten hold 35%. The V gene end was trimmed by 6 bases and the J gene end by 4 bases; junction bases not matched to a gene: 5. In germline, CDR1 is MNHNY, CDR2 SVGAGI (reference sequence). The CDR3 spans 13 residues. These data belong to a study of blood T cell repertoires in COVID-19. Whole-study context: The study drew acute and convalescent COVID-19 samples from the United States, Italy and Spain. PBMCs, B-cell-depleted T cells, or T cells provided the cDNA or gDNA that made up the material.

This chain joins TRBV6-6 and TRBJ1-2; TRBD1 agrees at 7 bases. Source material: peripheral blood. The receptor was derived from a woman in her 70s with acute or convalescent COVID-19. The CDR3 here is CASSLDRVYGYTF. The CDR3 DNA sequence: TGTGCCAGCAGCCTAGACAGGGTCTATGGCTACACCTTC.